The 7 T cell receptor beta chains below were found in one sample sequenced in a study of shared clonotypes between healthy human individuals. Data came from immunoSEQ multiplex PCR; TCRdb stores just in-frame clones and leaves some out. Of about 640,000 clones in the sample, approximately 75% are singletons; the top ten hold under 2%. The sequenced sample consisted of memory CD4+ T cells sorted from blood. The subset is: CD45RA-negative fraction. The receptors come from a woman aged 25 to 45 in good health.

To note about this clone: The junction differs from germline at one of its ends, possibly a read error. The rearrangement links TRBV7-9 to TRBJ1-2; D is unresolved. The germline CDR1 and CDR2 sequences are SEHNR and FQNEAQ (reference sequence). This CDR3 region has 11 residues. In DNA, the CDR3 is TGCTCACCTGGGAGGCTCAATGGCTACACCTTC. This translates into CSPGRLNGYTF.

The rearrangement links TRBV6-1 to TRBJ1-5; unclear D gene. The CDR3 is made up of 12 amino acids. From germline, CDR1 is MNHNS and CDR2 SASEGT. Trimming took 8 bases from V and 6 from J, leaving 11 bases between them. For the CDR3, the DNA is TGTGCCAGCGTGCGATGGGGTCAGCCCCAGCATTTT. Protein product: CASVRWGQPQHF.

J is TRBJ1-5 and V is TRBV27; no firm D call. CDR1 and CDR2 from the germline V gene are MNHEY and SMNVEV (reference sequence). Trimming cost V 2 bases and J 6 bases, with 11 bases left between them. The CDR3 extends over 14 amino acids. CDR3 residues: CASSLHPVGQPQHF. The CDR3, as DNA: TGTGCCAGCAGTTTACATCCAGTTGGTCAGCCCCAGCATTTT.

This clone was observed once. J is TRBJ2-7 and V is TRBV6-5; no clear D. The germline V gene has CDR1 MNHEY and CDR2 SVGAGI. Trimming stripped 0 bases from V and 2 bases from J, with 11 bases between. The CDR3 is 15 amino acids. The CDR3 loop is CASSYSSFLAYEQYF. In DNA form, the CDR3 reads TGTGCCAGCAGTTACTCCTCGTTTCTTGCCTACGAGCAGTACTTC.

This rearrangement joins TRBV7-2 to TRBJ2-1; 8 nucleotides align to TRBD2. The length of the CDR3 is 15 residues. V trimming: 2 bases; J trimming: 3 bases; junction bases outside the gene matches: 3. In germline, CDR1 is SGHTA, CDR2 FQGNSA. The CDR3 DNA sequence: TGTGCCAGCAGCTTAACTAGCGGATTCTACAATGAGCAGTTCTTC. It is translated as CASSLTSGFYNEQFF.

V is TRBV19 and J is TRBJ1-3; 9 bases map to TRBD1. J was trimmed by 2 bases and V by 8 bases; bases with no gene match: 4. This CDR3 is 14 amino acids long. Germline assignment: CDR1 LNHDA and CDR2 SQIVND (reference sequence). The CDR3 reads CASHTGGTGNTIYF. CDR3 bases: TGTGCCAGTCACACAGGGGGCACTGGAAACACCATATATTTT.

The J gene is TRBJ2-1, the V gene TRBV4-1, with TRBD2 matching 8 bases. This CDR3 comprises 18 residues. V shed 0 bases, J shed 2 bases, and the junction held 9 bases outside the gene matches. CDR1 is MGHRA, CDR2 YSYEKL, per germline. The CDR3 protein is CASSQDETSVWPYNEQFF. Here the CDR3 DNA reads TGCGCCAGCAGCCAAGATGAGACTAGCGTTTGGCCCTACAATGAGCAGTTCTTC.